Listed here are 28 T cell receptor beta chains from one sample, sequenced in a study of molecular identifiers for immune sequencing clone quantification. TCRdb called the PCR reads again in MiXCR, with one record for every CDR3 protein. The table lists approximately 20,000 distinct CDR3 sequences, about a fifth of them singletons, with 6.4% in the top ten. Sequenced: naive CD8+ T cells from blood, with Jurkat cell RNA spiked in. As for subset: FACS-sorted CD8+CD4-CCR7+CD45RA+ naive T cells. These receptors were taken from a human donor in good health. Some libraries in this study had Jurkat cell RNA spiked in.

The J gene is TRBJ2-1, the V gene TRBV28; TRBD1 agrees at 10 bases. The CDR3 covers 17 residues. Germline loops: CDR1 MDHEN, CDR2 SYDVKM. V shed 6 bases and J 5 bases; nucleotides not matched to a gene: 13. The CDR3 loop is CASSLPPGTGVNNEQFF. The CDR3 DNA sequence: TGTGCCAGCAGCTTACCCCCCGGGACAGGGGTTAACAATGAGCAGTTCTTC.

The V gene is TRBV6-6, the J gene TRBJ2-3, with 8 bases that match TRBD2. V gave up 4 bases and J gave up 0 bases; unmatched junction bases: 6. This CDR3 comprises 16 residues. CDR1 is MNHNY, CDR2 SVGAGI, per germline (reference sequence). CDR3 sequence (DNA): TGTGCCAGCAGTTCCGGACTAGCCCGAAGCACAGATACGCAGTATTTT. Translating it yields CASSSGLARSTDTQYF.

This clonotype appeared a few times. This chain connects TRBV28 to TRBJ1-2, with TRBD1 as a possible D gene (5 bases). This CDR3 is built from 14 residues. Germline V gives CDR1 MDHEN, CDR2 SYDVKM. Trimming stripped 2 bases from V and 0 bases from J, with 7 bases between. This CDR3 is CASSLDRANYGYTF. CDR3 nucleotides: TGTGCCAGCAGTTTAGACAGAGCTAACTATGGCTACACCTTC.

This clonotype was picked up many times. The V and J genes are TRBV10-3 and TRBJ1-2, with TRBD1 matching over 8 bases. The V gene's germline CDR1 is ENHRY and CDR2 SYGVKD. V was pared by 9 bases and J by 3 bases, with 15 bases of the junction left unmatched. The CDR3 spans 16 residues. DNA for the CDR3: TGTGCCATTAATGGGGAGGACAGGGTTGAGGACTATGGCTACACCTTC. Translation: CAINGEDRVEDYGYTF.

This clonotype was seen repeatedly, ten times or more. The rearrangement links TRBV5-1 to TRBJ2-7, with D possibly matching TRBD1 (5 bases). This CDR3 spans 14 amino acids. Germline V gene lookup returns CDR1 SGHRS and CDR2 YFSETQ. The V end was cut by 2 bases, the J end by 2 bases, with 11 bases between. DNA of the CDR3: TGCGCCAGCAGCTTCTACGTAGGGGCCTACGAGCAGTACTTC. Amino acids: CASSFYVGAYEQYF. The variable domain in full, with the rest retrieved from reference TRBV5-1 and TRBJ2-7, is KAGVTQTPRYLIKTRGQQVTLSCSPISGHRSVSWYQQTPGQGLQFLFEYFSETQRNKGNFPGRFSGRQFSNSRSEMNVSTLELGDSALYLCASSFYVGAYEQYFGPGTRLTVT.

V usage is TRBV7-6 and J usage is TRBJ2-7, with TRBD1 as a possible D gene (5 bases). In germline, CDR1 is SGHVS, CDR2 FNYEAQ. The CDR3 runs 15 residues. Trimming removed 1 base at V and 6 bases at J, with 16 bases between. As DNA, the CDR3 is TGTGCCAGCAGCTTAGTAGGGGATAGTGTCACCGAGCAGTACTTC. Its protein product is CASSLVGDSVTEQYF.

DNA for the CDR3: TGCGCCAGCAGCAACTCGGGCGAGCAGTACTTC. Its translation: CASSNSGEQYF. The J gene is TRBJ2-7, the V gene TRBV4-3; D unclear. This CDR3 is built from 11 residues. Germline assignment: CDR1 LGHNA and CDR2 YSLEER. Trimming pared 5 bases from V and 6 bases from J, leaving 8 bases between.

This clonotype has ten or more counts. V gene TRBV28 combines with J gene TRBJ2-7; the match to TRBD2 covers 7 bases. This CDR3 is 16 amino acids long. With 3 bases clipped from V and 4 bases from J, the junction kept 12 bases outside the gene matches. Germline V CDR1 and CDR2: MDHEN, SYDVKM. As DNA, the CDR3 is TGTGCCAGCAGTTTGTTGGCGGGAGAATTCTCGTACGAGCAGTACTTC. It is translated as CASSLLAGEFSYEQYF.

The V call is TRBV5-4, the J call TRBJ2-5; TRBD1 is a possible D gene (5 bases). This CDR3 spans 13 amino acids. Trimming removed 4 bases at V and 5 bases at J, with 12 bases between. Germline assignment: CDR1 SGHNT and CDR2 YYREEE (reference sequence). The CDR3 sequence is CASSQRGFETQYF. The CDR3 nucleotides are TGTGCCAGCAGCCAAAGGGGATTCGAGACCCAGTACTTC.

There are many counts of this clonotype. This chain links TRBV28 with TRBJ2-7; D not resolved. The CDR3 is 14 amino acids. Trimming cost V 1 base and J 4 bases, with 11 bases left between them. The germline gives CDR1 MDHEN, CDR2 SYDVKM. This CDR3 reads CASSLSRTPYEQYF. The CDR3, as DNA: TGTGCCAGCAGTTTATCGAGGACGCCATACGAGCAGTACTTC.

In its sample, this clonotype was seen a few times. The CDR3 reads CASSIGSFGVSYNEQFF. In nucleotides, the CDR3 is TGTGCCAGTAGTATAGGCTCCTTCGGGGTTTCCTACAATGAGCAGTTCTTC. The gene calls are TRBV19 and TRBJ2-1, with a possible D match to TRBD2 (5 bases). Trimming took 1 base from V and 1 from J, leaving 14 bases between them. The CDR3 is 17 residues long. The germline V gene has CDR1 LNHDA and CDR2 SQIVND (reference sequence). Full variable domain (outside the CDR3, taken from reference TRBV19 and TRBJ2-1): DGGITQSPKYLFRKEGQNVTLSCEQNLNHDAMYWYRQDPGQGLRLIYYSQIVNDFQKGDIAEGYSVSREKKESFPLTVTSAQKNPTAFYLCASSIGSFGVSYNEQFFGPGTRLTVL.

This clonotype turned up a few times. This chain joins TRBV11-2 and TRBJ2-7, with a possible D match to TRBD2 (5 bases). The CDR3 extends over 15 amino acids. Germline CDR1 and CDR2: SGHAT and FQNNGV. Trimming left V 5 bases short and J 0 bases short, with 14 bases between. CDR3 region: CASSVSGPSSYEQYF. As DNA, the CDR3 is TGTGCCAGCAGCGTCAGCGGTCCTAGCTCCTACGAGCAGTACTTC.

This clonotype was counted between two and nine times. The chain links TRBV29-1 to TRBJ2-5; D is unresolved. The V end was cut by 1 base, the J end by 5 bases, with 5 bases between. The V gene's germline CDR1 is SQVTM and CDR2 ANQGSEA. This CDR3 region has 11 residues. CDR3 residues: CSVEVRETQYF. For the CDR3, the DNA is TGCAGCGTTGAAGTTAGGGAGACCCAGTACTTC. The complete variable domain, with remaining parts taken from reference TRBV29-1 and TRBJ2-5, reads SAVISQKPSRDICQRGTSLTIQCQVDSQVTMMFWYRQQPGQSLTLIATANQGSEATYESGFVIDKFPISRPNLTFSTLTVSNMSPEDSSIYLCSVEVRETQYFGPGTRLLVL.

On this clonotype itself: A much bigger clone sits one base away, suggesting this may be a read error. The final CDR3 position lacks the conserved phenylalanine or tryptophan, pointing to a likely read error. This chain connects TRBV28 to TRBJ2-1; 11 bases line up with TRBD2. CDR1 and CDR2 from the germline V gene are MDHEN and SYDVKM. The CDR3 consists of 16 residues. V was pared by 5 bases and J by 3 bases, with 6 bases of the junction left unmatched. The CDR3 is CASSLVLAGVYNEQFL. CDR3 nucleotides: TGTGCCAGCAGTCTAGTACTAGCGGGAGTCTACAATGAGCAGTTCCTC.

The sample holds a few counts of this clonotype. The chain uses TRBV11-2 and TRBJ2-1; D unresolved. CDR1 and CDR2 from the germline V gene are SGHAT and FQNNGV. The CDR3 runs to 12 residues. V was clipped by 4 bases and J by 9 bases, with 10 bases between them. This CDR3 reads CASSWRLGEQFF. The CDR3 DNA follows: TGTGCCAGCAGCTGGAGATTGGGTGAGCAGTTCTTC.

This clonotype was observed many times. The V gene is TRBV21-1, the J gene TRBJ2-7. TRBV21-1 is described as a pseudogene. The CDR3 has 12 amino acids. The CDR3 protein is CASSRRAHEQYF. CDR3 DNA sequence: TGTGCCAGCAGCCGCCGAGCCCACGAGCAGTACTTC.

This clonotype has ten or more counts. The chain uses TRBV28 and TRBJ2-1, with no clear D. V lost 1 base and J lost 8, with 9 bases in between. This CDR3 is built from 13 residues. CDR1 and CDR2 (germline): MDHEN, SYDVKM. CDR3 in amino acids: CASSLFRQDEQFF. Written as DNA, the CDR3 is TGTGCCAGCAGTTTATTTAGACAAGATGAGCAGTTCTTC.

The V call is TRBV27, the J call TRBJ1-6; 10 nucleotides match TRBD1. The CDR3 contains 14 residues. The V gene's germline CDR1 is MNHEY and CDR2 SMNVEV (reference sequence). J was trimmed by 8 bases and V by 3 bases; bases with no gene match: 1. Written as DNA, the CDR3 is TGTGCCAGCAGTTTTGGGACAGGGGATTCACCCCTCCACTTT. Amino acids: CASSFGTGDSPLHF.

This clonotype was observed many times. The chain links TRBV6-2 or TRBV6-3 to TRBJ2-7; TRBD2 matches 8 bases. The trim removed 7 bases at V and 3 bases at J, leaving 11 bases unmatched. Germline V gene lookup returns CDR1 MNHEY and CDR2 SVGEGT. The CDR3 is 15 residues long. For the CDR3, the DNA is TGTGCCAGCACCCAAGGAGGGGGACTAGTCTACGAGCAGTACTTC. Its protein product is CASTQGGGLVYEQYF.

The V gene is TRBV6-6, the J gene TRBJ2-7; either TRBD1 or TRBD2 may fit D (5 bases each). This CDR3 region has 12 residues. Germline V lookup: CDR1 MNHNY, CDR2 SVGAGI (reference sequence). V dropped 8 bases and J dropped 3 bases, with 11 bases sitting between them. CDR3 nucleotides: TGTGCCAGCGGGGGTGGCGACTACGAGCAGTACTTC. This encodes CASGGGDYEQYF.

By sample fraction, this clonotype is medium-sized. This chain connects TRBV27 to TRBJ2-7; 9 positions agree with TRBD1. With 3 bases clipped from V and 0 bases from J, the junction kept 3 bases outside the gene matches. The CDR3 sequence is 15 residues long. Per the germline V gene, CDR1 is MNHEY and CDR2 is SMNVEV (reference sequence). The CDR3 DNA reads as TGTGCCAGCAGTTTGGGGACAGGGAGCTCCTACGAGCAGTACTTC. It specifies CASSLGTGSSYEQYF.

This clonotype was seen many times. The CDR3 reads CASSQDRYEQFF. In DNA, the CDR3 is TGTGCCAGCAGCCAAGACCGTTATGAGCAGTTCTTC. The gene calls are TRBV4-2 and TRBJ2-1; D uncertain. In germline, CDR1 is LGHNA, CDR2 YNFKEQ. This CDR3 has 12 amino acids. V lost 0 bases, J lost 8 bases, and 5 bases lay in between.

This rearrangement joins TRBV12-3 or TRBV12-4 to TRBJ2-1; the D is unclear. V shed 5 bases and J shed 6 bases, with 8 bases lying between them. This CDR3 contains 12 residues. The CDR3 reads CASSLQVNEQFF. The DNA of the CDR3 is TGTGCCAGCAGTCTTCAAGTCAATGAGCAGTTCTTC.

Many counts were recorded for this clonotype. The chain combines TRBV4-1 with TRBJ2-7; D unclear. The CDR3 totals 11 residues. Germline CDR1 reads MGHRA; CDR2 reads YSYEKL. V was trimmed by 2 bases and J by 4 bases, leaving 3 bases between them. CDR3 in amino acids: CASSQKYEQYF. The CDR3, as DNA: TGCGCCAGCAGCCAAAAATACGAGCAGTACTTC.

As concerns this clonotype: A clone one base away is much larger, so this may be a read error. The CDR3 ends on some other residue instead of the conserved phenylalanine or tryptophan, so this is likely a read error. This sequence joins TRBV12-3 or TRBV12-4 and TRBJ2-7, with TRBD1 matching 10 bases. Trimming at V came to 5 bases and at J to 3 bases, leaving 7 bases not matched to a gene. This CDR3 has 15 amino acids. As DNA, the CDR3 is TGTGCCAGCAGTCAACCCAGGACAGGGGGCTACGAGCAGTACCTC. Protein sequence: CASSQPRTGGYEQYL.

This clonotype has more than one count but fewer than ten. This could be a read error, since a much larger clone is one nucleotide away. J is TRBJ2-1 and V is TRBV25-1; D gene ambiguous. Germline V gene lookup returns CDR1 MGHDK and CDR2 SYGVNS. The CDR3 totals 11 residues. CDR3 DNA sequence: TGTGCCGGCAGTGCGACGGATGAGCAGTTCTTC. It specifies CAGSATDEQFF.

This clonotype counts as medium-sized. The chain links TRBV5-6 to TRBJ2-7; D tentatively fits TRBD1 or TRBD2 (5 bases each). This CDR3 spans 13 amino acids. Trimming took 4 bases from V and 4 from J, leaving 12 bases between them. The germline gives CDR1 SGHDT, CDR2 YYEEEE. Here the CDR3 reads CASSGGPSYEQYF. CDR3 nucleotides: TGTGCCAGCAGCGGGGGACCGTCATACGAGCAGTACTTC.

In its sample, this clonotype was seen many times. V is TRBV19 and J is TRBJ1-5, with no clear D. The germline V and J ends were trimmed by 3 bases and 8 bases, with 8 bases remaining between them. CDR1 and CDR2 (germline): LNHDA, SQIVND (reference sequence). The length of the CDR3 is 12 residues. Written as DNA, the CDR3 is TGTGCCAGTAGTATTTTCCAGAAGCCCCAGCATTTT. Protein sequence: CASSIFQKPQHF.